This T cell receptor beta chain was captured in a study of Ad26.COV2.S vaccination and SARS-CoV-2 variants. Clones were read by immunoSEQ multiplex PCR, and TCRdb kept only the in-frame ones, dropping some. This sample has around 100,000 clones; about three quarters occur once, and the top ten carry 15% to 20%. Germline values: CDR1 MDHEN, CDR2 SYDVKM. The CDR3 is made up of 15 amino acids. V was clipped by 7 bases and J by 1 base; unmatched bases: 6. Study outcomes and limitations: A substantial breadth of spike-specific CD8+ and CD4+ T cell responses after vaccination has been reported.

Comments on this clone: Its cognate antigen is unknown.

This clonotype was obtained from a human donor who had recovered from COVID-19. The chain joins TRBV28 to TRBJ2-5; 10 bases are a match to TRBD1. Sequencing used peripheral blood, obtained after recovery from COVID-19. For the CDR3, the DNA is TGTGCCAGCACTGGGACAGGGGTGCCCCAAGAGACCCAGTACTTC. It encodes CASTGTGVPQETQYF.